Described below is a single T cell receptor (beta chain) sequence and its context. 60 Vbeta and 13 Jbeta primers were used in PCR. TCRdb's table, derived via immunoSEQ multiplex PCR, lists solely in-frame clones and lacks some. The sample contains a few hundred thousand clones, roughly 80% of which appear only once. This record comes from a study of cytomegalovirus exposure and HLA in healthy donors. This CDR3 spans 17 amino acids. Sequenced material: PBMCs. The TCR originated in a girl aged 2 to 10 in good health and CMV-seronegative. The chain recombines TRBV21-1 with TRBJ1-5; the D call TRBD1 from the table was never checked on the DNA. TRBV21-1 is reported as a pseudogene. The CDR3 loop is CASSITLGQMGDQPQHF. DNA of the CDR3: TGTGCCAGCAGCATAACGCTGGGACAGATGGGTGACCAGCCCCAGCATTTT.